The text below deals with one TCR beta chain. What it recognizes is unknown. This CDR3 comprises 16 residues. The trim removed 1 base at V and 4 bases at J, leaving 8 bases unmatched. Germline V gene data show CDR1 as SGHTA and CDR2 as FQGTGA. These data come from a study of OX40 agonist ivuxolimab in advanced cancers. At cycle 4 day 1, cycle 7 day 1, and baseline, blood was sampled. TCRdb keeps only in-frame clones here, not all; method: immunoSEQ multiplex PCR. This table holds fewer than 70,000 clones, more than 75% found once. Study-wide findings and caveats: Still undetermined is the antigen specificity of the expanded peripheral T cells.

This specimen consisted of CD4+ or CD8+ T cells sorted from blood, obtained in a trial of the OX40 agonist ivuxolimab. This sequence was found in an adult with an advanced solid tumor such as melanoma, head and neck, liver or kidney cancer. The chain links TRBV7-3 to TRBJ2-5; TRBD2 aligns across 8 bases. The CDR3 DNA reads TGTGCCAGCAGCTTAAATGCGGGAGGAGGTCGAGAGACCCAGTACTTC. It translates to CASSLNAGGGRETQYF.